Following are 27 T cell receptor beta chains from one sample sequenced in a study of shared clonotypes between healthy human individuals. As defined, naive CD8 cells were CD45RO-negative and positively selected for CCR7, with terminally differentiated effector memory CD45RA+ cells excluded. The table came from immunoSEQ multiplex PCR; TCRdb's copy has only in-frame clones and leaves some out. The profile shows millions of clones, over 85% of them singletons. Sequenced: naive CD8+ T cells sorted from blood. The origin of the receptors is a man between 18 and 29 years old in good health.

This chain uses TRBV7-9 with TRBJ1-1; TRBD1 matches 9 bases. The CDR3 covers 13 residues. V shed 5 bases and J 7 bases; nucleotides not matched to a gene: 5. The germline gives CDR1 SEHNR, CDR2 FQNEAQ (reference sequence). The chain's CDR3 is CASSPGTGNEAFF. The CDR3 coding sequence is TGTGCCAGCAGCCCCGGGACAGGGAATGAAGCTTTCTTT.

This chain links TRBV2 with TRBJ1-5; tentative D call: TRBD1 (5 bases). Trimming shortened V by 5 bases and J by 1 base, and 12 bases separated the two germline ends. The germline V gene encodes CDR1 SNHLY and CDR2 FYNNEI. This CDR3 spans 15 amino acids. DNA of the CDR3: TGTGCCAGCAGTCGAAGGAGGGGAAGCAATCAGCCCCAGCATTTT. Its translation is CASSRRRGSNQPQHF.

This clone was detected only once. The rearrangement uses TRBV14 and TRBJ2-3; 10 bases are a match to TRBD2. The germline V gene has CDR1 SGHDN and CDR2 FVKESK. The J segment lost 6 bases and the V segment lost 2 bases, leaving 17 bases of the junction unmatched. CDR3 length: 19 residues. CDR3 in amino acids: CASSQPSSPWLAGADTQYF. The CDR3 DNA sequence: TGTGCCAGCAGCCAACCCAGCTCTCCGTGGCTAGCGGGGGCGGATACGCAGTATTTT.

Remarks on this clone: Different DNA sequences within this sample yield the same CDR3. The CDR3 region is CASSYSIGTGELFF. The CDR3 nucleotides are TGTGCCAGCAGTTACTCGATCGGAACCGGGGAGCTGTTTTTT. This chain links TRBV6-5 with TRBJ2-2; D not certain. This CDR3 region has 14 residues. Trimming stripped 0 bases from V and 5 bases from J, with 7 bases between. The germline V gene has CDR1 MNHEY and CDR2 SVGAGI.

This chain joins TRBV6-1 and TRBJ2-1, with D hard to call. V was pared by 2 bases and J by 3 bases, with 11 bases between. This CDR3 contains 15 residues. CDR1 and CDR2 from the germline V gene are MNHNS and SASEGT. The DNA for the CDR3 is TGTGCCAGCAGTGAAACGGTCAGGATCTACAATGAGCAGTTCTTC. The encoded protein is CASSETVRIYNEQFF.

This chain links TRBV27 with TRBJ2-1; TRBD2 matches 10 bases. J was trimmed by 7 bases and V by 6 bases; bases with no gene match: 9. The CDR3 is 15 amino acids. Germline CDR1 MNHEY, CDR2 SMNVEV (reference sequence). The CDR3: CASSTSGNLANEQFF. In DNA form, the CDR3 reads TGTGCCAGCAGCACTAGCGGGAACCTGGCGAATGAGCAGTTCTTC.

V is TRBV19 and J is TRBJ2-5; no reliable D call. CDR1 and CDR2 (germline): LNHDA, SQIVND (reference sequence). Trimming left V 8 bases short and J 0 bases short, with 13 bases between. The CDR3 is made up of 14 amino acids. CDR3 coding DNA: TGTGCCAGTTCCAAGCCTTGGGACCAAGAGACCCAGTACTTC. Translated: CASSKPWDQETQYF.

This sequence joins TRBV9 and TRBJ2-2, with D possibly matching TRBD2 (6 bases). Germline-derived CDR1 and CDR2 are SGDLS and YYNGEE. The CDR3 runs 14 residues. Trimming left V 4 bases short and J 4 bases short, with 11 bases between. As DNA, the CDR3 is TGTGCCAGCAGCCCAGGAGGGGTCACCGGGGAGCTGTTTTTT. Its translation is CASSPGGVTGELFF.

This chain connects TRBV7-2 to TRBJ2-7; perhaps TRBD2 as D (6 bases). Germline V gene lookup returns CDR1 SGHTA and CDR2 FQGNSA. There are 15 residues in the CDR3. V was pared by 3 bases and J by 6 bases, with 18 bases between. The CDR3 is CASSFLRGSGSEQYF. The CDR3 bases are TGTGCCAGCAGCTTCTTACGGGGGAGCGGGTCCGAGCAGTACTTC.

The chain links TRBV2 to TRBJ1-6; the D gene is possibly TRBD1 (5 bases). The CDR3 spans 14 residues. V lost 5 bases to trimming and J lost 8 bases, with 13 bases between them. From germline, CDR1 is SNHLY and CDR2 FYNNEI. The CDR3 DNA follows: TGTGCCAGCAGTCCGCGGGGGTTTGATTCACCCCTCCACTTT. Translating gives CASSPRGFDSPLHF. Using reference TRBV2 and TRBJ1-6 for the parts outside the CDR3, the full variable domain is EPEVTQTPSHQVTQMGQEVILRCVPISNHLYFYWYRQILGQKVEFLVSFYNNEISEKSEIFDDQFSVERPDGSNFTLKIRSTKLEDSAMYFCASSPRGFDSPLHFGNGTRLTVT.

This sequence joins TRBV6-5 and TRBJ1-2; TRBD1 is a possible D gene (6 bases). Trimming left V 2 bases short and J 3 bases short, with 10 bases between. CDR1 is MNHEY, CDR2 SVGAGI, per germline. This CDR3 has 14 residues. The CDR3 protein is CASSYGGPDYGYTF. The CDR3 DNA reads TGTGCCAGCAGTTACGGGGGGCCCGACTATGGCTACACCTTC.

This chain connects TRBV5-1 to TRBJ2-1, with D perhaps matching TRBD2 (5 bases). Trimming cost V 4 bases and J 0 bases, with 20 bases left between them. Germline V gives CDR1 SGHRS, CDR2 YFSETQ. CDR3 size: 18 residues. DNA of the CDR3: TGCGCCAGCAGCGCGGACCTGGTGCTGGGGAGCTCCTACAATGAGCAGTTCTTC. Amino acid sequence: CASSADLVLGSSYNEQFF.

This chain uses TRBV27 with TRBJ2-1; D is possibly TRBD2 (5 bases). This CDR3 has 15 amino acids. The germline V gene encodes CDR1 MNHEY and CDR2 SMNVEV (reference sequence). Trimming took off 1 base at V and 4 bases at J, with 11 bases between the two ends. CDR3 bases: TGTGCCAGCAGTTTATGGCTAGCAGAGTACAATGAGCAGTTCTTC. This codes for CASSLWLAEYNEQFF.

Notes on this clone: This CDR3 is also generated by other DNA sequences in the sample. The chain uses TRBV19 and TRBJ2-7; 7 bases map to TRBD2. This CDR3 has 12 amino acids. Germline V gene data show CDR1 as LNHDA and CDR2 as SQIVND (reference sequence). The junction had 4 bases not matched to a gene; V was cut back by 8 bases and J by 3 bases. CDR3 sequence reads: CASSSGGYEQYF. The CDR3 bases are TGTGCCAGTTCATCGGGGGGCTACGAGCAGTACTTC.

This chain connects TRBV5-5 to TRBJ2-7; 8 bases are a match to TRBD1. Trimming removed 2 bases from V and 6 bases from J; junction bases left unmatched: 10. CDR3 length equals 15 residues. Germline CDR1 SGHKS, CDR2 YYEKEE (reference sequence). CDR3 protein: CASSFPGTGASEQYF. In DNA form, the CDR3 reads TGTGCCAGCAGCTTTCCCGGGACAGGCGCTTCCGAGCAGTACTTC.

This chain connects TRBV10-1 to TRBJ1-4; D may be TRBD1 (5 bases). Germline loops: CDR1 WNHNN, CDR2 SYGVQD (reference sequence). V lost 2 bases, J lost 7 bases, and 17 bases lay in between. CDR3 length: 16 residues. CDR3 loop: CASSEPKVGVGEKLFF. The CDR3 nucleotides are TGCGCCAGCAGTGAGCCAAAGGTAGGGGTGGGTGAAAAACTGTTTTTT.

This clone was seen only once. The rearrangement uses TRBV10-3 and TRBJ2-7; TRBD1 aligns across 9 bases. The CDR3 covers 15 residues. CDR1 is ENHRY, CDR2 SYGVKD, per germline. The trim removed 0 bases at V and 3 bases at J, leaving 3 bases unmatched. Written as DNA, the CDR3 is TGTGCCATCAGTGAGTCCGGGACAGGGATCTACGAGCAGTACTTC. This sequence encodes CAISESGTGIYEQYF.

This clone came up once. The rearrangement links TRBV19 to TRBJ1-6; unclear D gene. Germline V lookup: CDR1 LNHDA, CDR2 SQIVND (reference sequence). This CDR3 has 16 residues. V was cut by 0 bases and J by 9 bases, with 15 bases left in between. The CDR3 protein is CASSIDGFSGGSPLHF. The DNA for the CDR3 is TGTGCCAGTAGTATAGATGGCTTCTCTGGAGGTTCACCCCTCCACTTT.

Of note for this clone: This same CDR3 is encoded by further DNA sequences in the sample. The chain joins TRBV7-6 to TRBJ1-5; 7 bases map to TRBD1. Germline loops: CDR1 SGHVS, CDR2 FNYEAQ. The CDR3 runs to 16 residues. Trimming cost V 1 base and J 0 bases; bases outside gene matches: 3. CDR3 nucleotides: TGTGCCAGCAGCTTAGGGCAGGGGGGTAGCAATCAGCCCCAGCATTTT. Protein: CASSLGQGGSNQPQHF. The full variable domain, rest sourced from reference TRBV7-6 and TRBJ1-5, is GAGVSQSPRYKVTKRGQDVALRCDPISGHVSLYWYRQALGQGPEFLTYFNYEAQQDKSGLPNDRFSAERPEGSISTLTIQRTEQRDSAMYRCASSLGQGGSNQPQHFGDGTRLSIL.

The CDR3 DNA reads TGCAGCGGCGACGGAGGAGGGGGGGAGCTGTTTTTT. This codes for CSGDGGGGELFF. The V call is TRBV29-1, the J call TRBJ2-2; D perhaps matches TRBD2 (6 bases). The ends were cut back, 7 bases at V and 8 bases at J, with 14 bases in the middle. This CDR3 spans 12 amino acids. Germline CDR1 SQVTM, CDR2 ANQGSEA.

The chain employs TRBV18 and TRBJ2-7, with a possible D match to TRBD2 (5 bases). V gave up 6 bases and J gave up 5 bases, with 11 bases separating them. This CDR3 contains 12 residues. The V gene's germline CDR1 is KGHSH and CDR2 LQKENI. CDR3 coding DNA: TGTGCCAGCTCTCCCGGGCGGGACGAGCAGTACTTC. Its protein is CASSPGRDEQYF.

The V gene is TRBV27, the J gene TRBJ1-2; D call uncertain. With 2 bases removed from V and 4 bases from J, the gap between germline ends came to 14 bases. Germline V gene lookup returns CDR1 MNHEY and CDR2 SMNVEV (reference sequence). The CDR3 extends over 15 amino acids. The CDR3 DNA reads TGTGCCAGCAGTTTAGACGCGGAACAGATCTATGGCTACACCTTC. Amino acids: CASSLDAEQIYGYTF.

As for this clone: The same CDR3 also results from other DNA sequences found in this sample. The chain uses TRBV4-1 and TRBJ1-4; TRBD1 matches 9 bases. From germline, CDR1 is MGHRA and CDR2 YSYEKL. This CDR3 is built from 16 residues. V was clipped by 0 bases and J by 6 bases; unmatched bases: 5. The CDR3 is CASSQEQGAWDEKLFF. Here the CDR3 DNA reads TGCGCCAGCAGCCAAGAACAGGGGGCTTGGGATGAAAAACTGTTTTTT.

The CDR3 reads CASSLSEGGNSYEQYF. DNA of the CDR3: TGCGCCAGCAGCCTTTCCGAGGGCGGCAACTCCTACGAGCAGTACTTC. This chain connects TRBV4-1 to TRBJ2-7; TRBD2 is a possible D gene (5 bases). CDR3 length: 16 amino acids. Germline-derived CDR1 and CDR2 are MGHRA and YSYEKL. Trimming pared 4 bases from V and 0 bases from J, leaving 16 bases between.

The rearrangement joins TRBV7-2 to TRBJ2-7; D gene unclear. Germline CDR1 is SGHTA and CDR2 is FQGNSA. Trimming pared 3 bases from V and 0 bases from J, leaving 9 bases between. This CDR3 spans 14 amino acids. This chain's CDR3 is CASSLDAYSYEQYF. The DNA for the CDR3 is TGTGCCAGCAGCTTGGATGCCTACTCCTACGAGCAGTACTTC.

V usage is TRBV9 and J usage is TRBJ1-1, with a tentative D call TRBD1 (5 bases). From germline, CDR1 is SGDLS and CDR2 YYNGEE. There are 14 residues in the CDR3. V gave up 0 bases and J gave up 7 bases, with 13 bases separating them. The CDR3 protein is CASSVDGGADEAFF. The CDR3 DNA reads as TGTGCCAGCAGCGTAGATGGAGGGGCGGATGAAGCTTTCTTT.

The CDR3 protein is CASRARTLVGSYNSPLHF. CDR3 DNA sequence: TGTGCCAGCAGGGCTAGGACACTGGTTGGGTCCTATAATTCACCCCTCCACTTT. The chain employs TRBV27 and TRBJ1-6, with TRBD1 as a possible D gene (5 bases). The CDR3 sequence is 18 residues long. V was cut by 6 bases and J by 1 base, with 19 bases left in between. Germline V gives CDR1 MNHEY, CDR2 SMNVEV (reference sequence).